The text below deals with one TCR beta chain. The count of this clone is one. No antigen is known for it. The sample holds no much larger clone one base away, and base qualities are not on file. The entry originates in a study of technical replicates of blood from several donors (dated by TCRdb to about 2017). Preparation of the library involved the immunoSEQ multiplex PCR assay. TCRdb provides this immuneACCESS table in a form limited to in-frame rearrangements. Some clones are lacking; in checked studies, under half of them reflect an unresolved V gene, and why the rest are absent is not known. This sample has 70,000 or so clones in its table, and about nine tenths of those were observed once. The top ten hold less than 0.4% of the sample. Sequenced material: T cells isolated from PBMCs. This TCR came from a human donor in good health. Some clones in this sample may be carry-over from other donors' samples.

In nucleotide form, the sequence is TGTGCCAGCAGTCGGGACAGGGTAAACGAGCAGTACTTC. Its protein is CASSRDRVNEQYF. The rearranged chain carries TRBV6-9 and TRBJ2-7; 9 bases in between match TRBD1. Its CDR3 holds 13 amino acids, cysteine through phenylalanine. Kept here is only the CDR3 DNA, which spans 39 bases and is read in frame from base 1. CDR1 is given as MNHGY and CDR2 as SVAAGI, both from the germline V gene. Germline trimming amounts to 5 bases on V and 5 bases on J, with 4 as the count of junction bases outside the gene matches.